This TCR beta chain appears in the sequencing data of a study of identical twins. Study-level results: Interpretation of the results relied on cross-sectional statistical analysis and not on following the same donors. Cord blood's abundant beta clonotypes had fewer insertions, unlike memory repertoires.

Note on this clonotype: What it binds is unknown.

Using its own MiXCR run on the 5' RACE reads, TCRdb lists one record per CDR3 protein. The repertoire holds just under 650,000 distinct CDR3 sequences, 7.1% seen once, with around 1.6% in the top ten. This CDR3 is 13 amino acids long. Germline assignment: CDR1 KGHDR and CDR2 SFDVKD. V dropped 5 bases and J dropped 7 bases, with 13 bases sitting between them. These data were likewise used in another study, on yellow fever vaccine responses in identical twins.

Sequencing was done on a sample of PBMCs. This receptor was taken from a woman between 18 and 30 years old in good health. The chain has TRBV24-1 and TRBJ1-2; D is undetermined. As DNA, the CDR3 is TGTGCCACCAGTGGCGGGTCATCGGTTGGCTACACCTTC. This encodes CATSGGSSVGYTF.